These 22 T cell receptor beta chains share one sample of origin, sequenced in a study of blood T cell repertoires in COVID-19. Libraries were prepared by immunoSEQ multiplex PCR; TCRdb keeps only in-frame clonotypes and omits some of them. The table records some 350,000 clones, around nine tenths of them present only once. Input material: peripheral blood. The receptors were sampled from a woman aged 18-29 years who had recovered from COVID-19.

The V call is TRBV27, the J call TRBJ2-3; D is undetermined. The CDR3 spans 12 residues. The germline V gene encodes CDR1 MNHEY and CDR2 SMNVEV (reference sequence). V was pared by 6 bases and J by 8 bases, with 12 bases between. DNA for the CDR3: TGTGCCAGCAGCCCATCGGGTCGTACGCAGTATTTT. Translating gives CASSPSGRTQYF.

This rearrangement joins TRBV3-1 (or the pseudogene TRBV3-2) to TRBJ2-4; tentative D call: TRBD2 (6 bases). CDR1 and CDR2 (germline): LGHDT, YNNKEL (reference sequence). Deletions cut 4 bases from V and 7 bases from J, with 17 bases between. The CDR3 loop spans 15 amino acids. The CDR3 DNA reads TGTGCCAGCAGCCCCGCATATGTGGCGGGGAACATTCAGTACTTC. It translates to CASSPAYVAGNIQYF.

This CDR3 is CASSRSGGGANTEAFF. The CDR3 DNA sequence: TGTGCCAGCAGCCGTAGTGGAGGGGGGGCGAACACTGAAGCTTTCTTT. The chain combines TRBV5-4 with TRBJ1-1, with a possible D match to TRBD1 (6 bases). Per germline, CDR1 SGHNT and CDR2 YYREEE (reference sequence). The V gene lost 4 bases and the J gene lost 1 base, with 17 bases spanning the gap. This CDR3 is 16 amino acids long. Together with reference TRBV5-4 and TRBJ1-1, the CDR3 gives the full variable domain: ETGVTQSPTHLIKTRGQQVTLRCSSQSGHNTVSWYQQALGQGPQFIFQYYREEENGRGNFPPRFSGLQFPNYSSELNVNALELDDSALYLCASSRSGGGANTEAFFGQGTRLTVV.

This rearrangement joins TRBV7-2 to TRBJ2-5; 11 bases map to TRBD2. The germline CDR1 and CDR2 sequences are SGHTA and FQGNSA. V trimming: 5 bases; J trimming: 9 bases; junction bases outside the gene matches: 8. CDR3 size: 14 residues. The DNA for the CDR3 is TGTGCCAGCAGCCTACTAGCGGGAGTACGGTCCCAGTACTTC. This codes for CASSLLAGVRSQYF.

The chain couples TRBV27 to TRBJ1-4; the match to TRBD1 covers 11 bases. This CDR3 comprises 18 residues. CDR1 and CDR2 (germline): MNHEY, SMNVEV (reference sequence). V was pared by 5 bases and J by 4 bases, with 12 bases of the junction left unmatched. Here the CDR3 DNA reads TGTGCCAGCAGTCCCGTGGCTGGGACAGGGGGGTATAATGAAAAACTGTTTTTT. It encodes CASSPVAGTGGYNEKLFF.

The chain recombines TRBV19 with TRBJ1-5, with D possibly TRBD1 on 5 matching bases. CDR1 and CDR2 from the germline V gene are LNHDA and SQIVND (reference sequence). The V end lost 4 bases, the J end lost 3 bases, and 13 bases lay between the germline ends. This CDR3 is built from 15 residues. The CDR3 DNA sequence: TGTGCCAGTAGTACTTCCAGGGTCCCCAATCAGCCCCAGCATTTT. It codes for CASSTSRVPNQPQHF.

This clone showed up just once. CDR3 bases: TGTGCCAGCAGTTACACGGCGACAGCGAACAATCAGCCCCAGCATTTT. This codes for CASSYTATANNQPQHF. V is TRBV6-6 and J is TRBJ1-5; perhaps TRBD1 as D (5 bases). Germline V gene lookup returns CDR1 MNHNY and CDR2 SVGAGI (reference sequence). The CDR3 has 16 amino acids. The germline V and J ends were trimmed by 2 bases and 3 bases, with 14 bases remaining between them.

As to this clone: Different DNA sequences within this sample yield the same CDR3. The chain carries TRBV11-3 and TRBJ1-6; the match to TRBD1 covers 9 bases. Trimming took 3 bases from V and 7 from J; bases not matched to a gene: 1. The CDR3 spans 14 residues. Germline CDR1 is SGHNT and CDR2 is YENEEA. For the CDR3, the DNA is TGTGCCAGCAGCTTTGGACAGGGGAATTCACCCCTCCACTTT. Amino acids: CASSFGQGNSPLHF.

The chain uses TRBV6-2 or TRBV6-3 and TRBJ2-1; 8 bases line up with TRBD1. The CDR3 consists of 17 residues. The V gene's germline CDR1 is MNHEY and CDR2 SVGEGT. After removal of 5 bases from V and 4 bases from J, the junction contained 13 bases not matched to a gene. The CDR3, as DNA: TGTGCCAGCAGTGTACCCCAGGGGGCTGTTATTTACAATGAGCAGTTCTTC. This encodes CASSVPQGAVIYNEQFF.

The J gene is TRBJ2-1, the V gene TRBV20-1; D is unresolved. In germline, CDR1 is DFQATT, CDR2 SNEGSKA (reference sequence). This CDR3 comprises 11 residues. V was clipped by 5 bases and J by 2 bases, with 4 bases between them. The DNA of the CDR3 is TGCAGTGCTCGTACCTACAATGAGCAGTTCTTC. Protein product: CSARTYNEQFF.

The chain carries TRBV12-5 and TRBJ1-5, with 11 bases fitting TRBD1. The tail of the sequence fits TRBJ2-3 better, so the J call may be wrong. Per germline, CDR1 LGHNT and CDR2 FRNRAP. This CDR3 comprises 17 residues. CDR3 in DNA: TGTGCTAGTGGTTTGACCTGGGACAGGGGGTCAAATCAGCCCCAGTATTTT. Encoded protein: CASGLTWDRGSNQPQYF.

The chain combines TRBV5-6 with TRBJ2-7; 7 nucleotides match TRBD1. Germline lookup yields CDR1 SGHDT and CDR2 YYEEEE. The CDR3 contains 14 residues. The trim removed 1 base at V and 3 bases at J, leaving 4 bases unmatched. The chain's CDR3 is CASSLPGQSYEQYV. CDR3 coding DNA: TGTGCCAGCAGCTTGCCGGGACAGAGCTACGAGCAGTACGTC.

The chain carries TRBV9 and TRBJ1-1, with TRBD1 as a possible D gene (5 bases). Per the germline V gene, CDR1 is SGDLS and CDR2 is YYNGEE. Between the trimmed V and J ends, which lost 0 bases and 1 base, there was a span of 13 bases. The length of the CDR3 is 16 residues. CDR3 DNA sequence: TGTGCCAGCAGCGTAGGGGGTCGGGGGTGGAACACTGAAGCTTTCTTT. Protein product: CASSVGGRGWNTEAFF.

CDR3 sequence: CASSEDSDEKLFF. The CDR3 nucleotides are TGTGCCAGTAGTGAGGACAGTGATGAAAAACTGTTTTTT. The J gene is TRBJ1-4, the V gene TRBV19, with D possibly being TRBD1 (6 bases). The CDR3 length is 13 residues. Trimming left V 5 bases short and J 6 bases short, with 10 bases between. Germline V gene data show CDR1 as LNHDA and CDR2 as SQIVND (reference sequence).

This clone appeared once. The V and J genes are TRBV5-1 and TRBJ2-3, with D hard to call. Trimming shortened V by 0 bases and J by 1 base, and 3 bases separated the two germline ends. The germline V gene has CDR1 SGHRS and CDR2 YFSETQ. CDR3 length equals 13 residues. DNA for the CDR3: TGCGCCAGCAGCTTGGTAGGCACAGATACGCAGTATTTT. Translated: CASSLVGTDTQYF.

The chain recombines TRBV30 with TRBJ1-5, with D possibly TRBD1 on 5 matching bases. Between the trimmed V and J ends, which lost 3 bases and 4 bases, there was a span of 7 bases. The CDR3 has 12 residues. In germline, CDR1 is GTSNPN, CDR2 SVGIG (reference sequence). CDR3 nucleotides: TGTGCCTGGAGACAGGAAAATCAGCCCCAGCATTTT. Its translation is CAWRQENQPQHF. The full variable domain, with the rest looked up from reference TRBV30 and TRBJ1-5, is SQTIHQWPATLVQPVGSPLSLECTVEGTSNPNLYWYRQAAGRGLQLLFYSVGIGQISSEVPQNLSASRPQDRQFILSSKKLLLSDSGFYLCAWRQENQPQHFGDGTRLSIL.

CDR3 loop: CASSLESGADTQYF. The CDR3 DNA is TGTGCCAGCAGCTTAGAATCAGGGGCAGATACGCAGTATTTT. The V and J genes are TRBV7-2 and TRBJ2-3; weak D call: TRBD1 (6 bases). The V end was cut by 1 base, the J end by 4 bases, with 9 bases between. Germline V lookup: CDR1 SGHTA, CDR2 FQGNSA. The CDR3 is 14 amino acids.

The chain is built from TRBV5-1 and TRBJ2-3, with 10 nucleotides matching TRBD2. V shed 1 base and J 5 bases; nucleotides not matched to a gene: 4. This CDR3 has 15 amino acids. Germline V gene data show CDR1 as SGHRS and CDR2 as YFSETQ. CDR3 bases: TGCGCCAGCAGCTTGATTCCTAGCGGGAGAGATACGCAGTATTTT. It encodes CASSLIPSGRDTQYF.

The genes are TRBV5-8 and TRBJ2-1; 13 nucleotides align to TRBD2. The V and J ends lost 4 bases and 7 bases, in that order; junction bases with no gene match: 8. CDR1 and CDR2 from the germline V gene are SGHTS and YDEGEE. The CDR3 spans 16 residues. DNA of the CDR3: TGTGCCAGCAGCGGGACGGGACTAGCGGGATCTAATGAGCAGTTCTTC. Amino acid sequence: CASSGTGLAGSNEQFF.

The chain uses TRBV4-3 and TRBJ1-1, with 8 bases lining up with TRBD1. J gave up 4 bases and V 0 bases, and 7 bases lay outside the gene matches. Germline assignment: CDR1 LGHNA and CDR2 YSLEER. This CDR3 spans 16 amino acids. CDR3 region: CASSQDLRGRGTEAFF. The CDR3 DNA reads TGCGCCAGCAGCCAAGATCTCAGGGGGCGCGGCACTGAAGCTTTCTTT.

The chain employs TRBV29-1 and TRBJ1-2; 8 nucleotides match TRBD1. This CDR3 region has 12 residues. The V segment lost 7 bases and the J segment 4 bases; nucleotides outside the gene matches: 5. Germline loops: CDR1 SQVTM, CDR2 ANQGSEA. CDR3 nucleotide sequence: TGCAGCGCCCGGGACAGGATCTATGGCTACACCTTC. Protein sequence: CSARDRIYGYTF.

The CDR3 DNA is TGTGCCAGCAGGAACGGGGAAATATTGAATTCACCCCTCCACTTT. It translates to CASRNGEILNSPLHF. This rearrangement joins TRBV11-2 to TRBJ1-6; D is undetermined. CDR3 length equals 15 residues. V lost 6 bases and J lost 7, with 16 bases in between. Germline CDR1 reads SGHAT; CDR2 reads FQNNGV.